The rows below give T cell receptor beta chains drawn from one sample of a study of blood T cell repertoires in COVID-19. Sequencing was performed with immunoSEQ multiplex PCR; in TCRdb, only in-frame clones are kept and a portion is missing. The sample carries 200,000 or so clones, roughly 90% recorded once. The sample was peripheral blood. All receptors come from a woman aged 55 to 70 with acute or convalescent COVID-19. The CDR3 runs from the conserved cysteine through the conserved F or W. Each record gives: V gene, D gene, J gene, clone size, CDR3 length, CDR3 protein, CDR3 DNA. The D gene is left open where the match is weak. Size tells how often a clone was seen (once, few, many) or the class of an expanded clone, and some rows leave it out.

TRBV6-2/TRBV6-3	TRBD2	TRBJ2-3	.	15	CASSPLAGGPHTQYF	TGTGCCAGCAGTCCCCTAGCGGGAGGCCCGCATACGCAGTATTTT
TRBV12-5	.	TRBJ1-1	.	17	CASGLMNPVTLNTEAFF	TGTGCTAGTGGTTTGATGAACCCCGTGACACTGAACACTGAAGCTTTCTTT
TRBV28	.	TRBJ1-2	few	14	CASREQGGGYGYTF	TGTGCCAGCAGAGAACAGGGAGGGGGCTATGGCTACACCTTC
TRBV6-6	TRBD1	TRBJ2-1	.	15	CASSYWTGAGNEQFF	TGTGCCAGCAGTTACTGGACAGGGGCGGGCAATGAGCAGTTCTTC
TRBV5-1	TRBD2	TRBJ2-7	few	16	CASSLGGLADYYEQYF	TGCGCCAGCAGCTTGGGTGGACTAGCGGACTACTACGAGCAGTACTTC
TRBV6-5	.	TRBJ1-3	.	15	CASSRGQISGNTIYF	TGTGCCAGCAGCCGGGGACAAATCTCTGGAAACACCATATATTTT
TRBV20-1	.	TRBJ2-2	.	15	CSASKRISNTGELFF	TGCAGTGCTAGTAAGAGAATTTCGAACACCGGGGAGCTGTTTTTT
TRBV7-2	.	TRBJ2-3	.	16	CASSLAGVGSQDTQYF	TGTGCCAGCAGCTTAGCGGGAGTAGGATCTCAGGATACGCAGTATTTT
TRBV6-4	TRBD2	TRBJ2-7	.	17	CASSPGLAGGPGYEQYF	TGTGCCAGCAGCCCCGGACTAGCGGGAGGGCCGGGGTACGAGCAGTACTTC
TRBV21-1	.	TRBJ1-3	.	17	CASSRRGVCRDGNTIYF	TGTGCCAGCAGCCGACGGGGGGTTTGCAGGGATGGAAACACCATATATTTT
TRBV28	.	TRBJ2-7	.	16	CASSFLGGHRRYEQYF	TGTGCCAGCAGTTTCCTGGGGGGGCACCGAAGGTACGAGCAGTACTTC
TRBV9	.	TRBJ1-2	.	14	CASSVEHGGYGYTF	TGTGCCAGCAGCGTAGAACACGGCGGCTATGGCTACACCTTC
TRBV16	.	TRBJ1-3	.	14	CASSQQFSGNTIYF	TGTGCCAGCAGCCAACAGTTCTCTGGAAACACCATATATTTT
TRBV27	.	TRBJ2-1	.	12	CASSLDINEQFF	TGTGCCAGCAGTCTGGACATCAATGAGCAGTTCTTC
TRBV11-3	.	TRBJ1-1	.	13	CASSLGANTEAFF	TGTGCCAGCAGCTTAGGGGCGAACACTGAAGCTTTCTTT
TRBV28	TRBD2	TRBJ2-3	few	14	CASRREGLADTQYF	TGTGCCAGCAGAAGGGAGGGCCTGGCAGATACGCAGTATTTT